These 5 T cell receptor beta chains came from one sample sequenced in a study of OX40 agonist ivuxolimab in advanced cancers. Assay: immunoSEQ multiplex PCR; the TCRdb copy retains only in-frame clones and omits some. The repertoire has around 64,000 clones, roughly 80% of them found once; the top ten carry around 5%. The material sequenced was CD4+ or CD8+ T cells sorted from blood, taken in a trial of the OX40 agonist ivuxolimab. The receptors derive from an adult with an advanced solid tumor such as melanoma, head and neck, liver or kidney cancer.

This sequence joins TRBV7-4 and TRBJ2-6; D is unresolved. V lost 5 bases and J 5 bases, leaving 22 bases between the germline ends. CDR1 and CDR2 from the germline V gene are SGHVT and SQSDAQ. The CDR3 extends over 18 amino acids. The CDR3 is CASSTIHSSQSRANVLTF. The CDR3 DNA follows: TGTGCCAGCAGCACGATCCACAGCTCACAAAGTCGGGCCAACGTCCTGACTTTC.

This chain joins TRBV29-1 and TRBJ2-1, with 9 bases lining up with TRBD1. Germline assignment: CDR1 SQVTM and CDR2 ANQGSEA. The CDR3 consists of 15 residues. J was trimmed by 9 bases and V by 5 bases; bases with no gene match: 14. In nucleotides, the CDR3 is TGCAGCGTTCGGGCCCACAGGGGGCTTGTTGGTGAGCAGTTCTTC. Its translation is CSVRAHRGLVGEQFF.

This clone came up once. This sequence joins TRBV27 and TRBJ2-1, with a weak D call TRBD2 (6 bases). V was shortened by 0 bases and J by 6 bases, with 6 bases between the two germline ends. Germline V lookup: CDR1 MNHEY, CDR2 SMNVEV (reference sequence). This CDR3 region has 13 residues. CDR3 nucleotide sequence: TGTGCCAGCAGTTTATCCGGGGGCAATGAGCAGTTCTTC. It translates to CASSLSGGNEQFF.

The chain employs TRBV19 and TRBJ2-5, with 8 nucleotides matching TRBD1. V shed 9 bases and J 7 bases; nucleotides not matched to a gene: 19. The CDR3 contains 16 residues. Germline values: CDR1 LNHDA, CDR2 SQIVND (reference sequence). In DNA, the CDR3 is TGTGCCAGGTGGGGCAGGGGGCCTTTCCCGTGGTGGACCCAGTACTTC. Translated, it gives CARWGRGPFPWWTQYF.

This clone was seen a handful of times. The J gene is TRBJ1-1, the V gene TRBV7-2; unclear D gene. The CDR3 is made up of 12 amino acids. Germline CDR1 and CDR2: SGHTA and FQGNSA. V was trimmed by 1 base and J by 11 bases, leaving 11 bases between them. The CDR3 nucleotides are TGTGCCAGCAGCTTAGTTGGAGGTGCGGCTTTCTTT. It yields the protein CASSLVGGAAFF.